This TCR beta chain was retrieved from a study of cytomegalovirus exposure and HLA in healthy donors. About the study: Tens of millions of unique TCR sequences came from HLA-typed donors in an early release.

The V end was cut by 0 bases, the J end by 1 base, with 10 bases between. The germline gives CDR1 MNHEY, CDR2 SVGAGI. The CDR3 spans 15 residues. The PCR contained 60 Vbeta and 13 Jbeta primers. Assay: immunoSEQ multiplex PCR; the TCRdb copy retains only in-frame clones and omits some. The repertoire includes about 200,000 clones, about 79% of them detected once, and 0.098% sits in the top ten. This clone was seen a handful of times. Its matching antigen is unknown. Healthy bone marrow donors formed the donor group. The study, taken as a whole, reports: There was a cluster of highly shared sequence variants that was likely a sequencing artifact. Association of a missense DCLRE1C variant with TCR beta V- and J-gene trimming was reported in a later analysis.

This chain uses TRBV6-5 with TRBJ2-7; D possibly corresponds to TRBD1 (5 bases). The TCR sequence derives from a boy between 2 and 10 years old in good health and CMV-seronegative. Sequences were obtained from PBMCs. CDR3 coding DNA: TGTGCCAGCAGTTACTCTGACAGTCGGTCCTACGAGCAGTACTTC. Its protein product is CASSYSDSRSYEQYF.